One sample yielded the 27 T cell receptor beta chains listed below, sequenced in a study of STAT3 mutations in large granular lymphocyte leukemia. General observations from the study: Every T-LGLL patient had at least one immunodominant TCRbeta clonotype.

This table comes from immunoSEQ multiplex PCR, and its TCRdb copy is limited to in-frame clones, with some not included. The sample records some 31,000 clones, more than 75% being singletons. No antigen has been assigned to these receptors. Input material: peripheral blood mononuclear cells. The receptors were gathered from a man in his 60s with T-cell large granular lymphocyte leukemia. Some clones in this sample may be carry-over from other donors' samples.

V usage is TRBV28 and J usage is TRBJ1-5; 7 nucleotides match TRBD1. CDR1 MDHEN and CDR2 SYDVKM come from the germline V gene. The CDR3 extends over 16 amino acids. J gave up 0 bases and V 5 bases, and 7 bases lay outside the gene matches. CDR3 residues: CASSVGTAYSNQPQHF. The DNA of the CDR3 is TGTGCCAGCAGTGTCGGGACAGCGTATAGCAATCAGCCCCAGCATTTT.

The chain recombines TRBV5-6 with TRBJ2-7; possible D gene TRBD2, 5 bases. In germline, CDR1 is SGHDT, CDR2 YYEEEE. The length of the CDR3 is 14 residues. Deletions cut 6 bases from V and 3 bases from J, with 16 bases between. CDR3 sequence: CASTSLGEDYEQYF. The CDR3 DNA is TGTGCCAGCACCTCACTAGGAGAAGACTACGAGCAGTACTTC.

DNA of the CDR3: TGTGCCAGCAGCTTAGTCGCAGGCCCGGAGACCCAGTACTTC. Protein product: CASSLVAGPETQYF. The J gene is TRBJ2-5, the V gene TRBV7-8, with unresolved D. The CDR3 length is 14 residues. V was shortened by 1 base and J by 5 bases, with 11 bases between the two germline ends. In germline, CDR1 is SGHVS, CDR2 FQNEAQ.

DNA for the CDR3: TGTGCCAGCTCACCGGAGGGGTTGAGAGATACGCAGTATTTT. Translating gives CASSPEGLRDTQYF. The chain employs TRBV18 and TRBJ2-3, with a weak D call TRBD2 (6 bases). The CDR3 runs 14 residues. CDR1 is KGHSH and CDR2 is LQKENI in the germline V gene. With 3 bases removed from V and 5 bases from J, the gap between germline ends came to 12 bases.

The chain uses TRBV29-1 and TRBJ1-1; no clear D gene. The CDR3 covers 13 residues. Per germline, CDR1 SQVTM and CDR2 ANQGSEA. The ends were cut back, 1 base at V and 6 bases at J, with 12 bases in the middle. The CDR3 spells CSVEGGVGAEAFF. The CDR3 nucleotides are TGCAGCGTTGAAGGCGGGGTTGGAGCTGAAGCTTTCTTT.

This clone was detected a few times. The CDR3 coding sequence is TGTGCCAGCAGTTACGGGACAGGGGGTTCCCACGAGCAGTACTTC. Encoded protein: CASSYGTGGSHEQYF. The chain recombines TRBV6-5 with TRBJ2-7; 11 bases fit TRBD1. The germline CDR1 and CDR2 sequences are MNHEY and SVGAGI. This CDR3 spans 15 amino acids. J gave up 5 bases and V 2 bases, and 5 bases lay outside the gene matches.

V and J are TRBV9 and TRBJ2-7, with 7 bases identical to TRBD2. The CDR3 sequence is 14 residues long. Germline V lookup: CDR1 SGDLS, CDR2 YYNGEE. After removal of 3 bases from V and 5 bases from J, the junction contained 8 bases not matched to a gene. This CDR3 is CASSASGIFDEQYF. CDR3 nucleotide sequence: TGTGCCAGCAGCGCGAGCGGGATTTTCGACGAGCAGTACTTC. The variable domain in full, completed from reference TRBV9 and TRBJ2-7, reads DSGVTQTPKHLITATGQRVTLRCSPRSGDLSVYWYQQSLDQGLQFLIQYYNGEERAKGNILERFSAQQFPDLHSELNLSSLELGDSALYFCASSASGIFDEQYFGPGTRLTVT.

In its sample, this clone was seen once. The gene calls are TRBV7-2 and TRBJ1-5, with 8 bases aligning to TRBD1. The CDR3 has 16 amino acids. The germline gives CDR1 SGHTA, CDR2 FQGNSA. V lost 4 bases, J lost 6 bases, and 11 bases stayed unmatched. The CDR3 spells CASSSLDRVIGQPQHF. The CDR3 nucleotides read TGTGCCAGCAGCTCCCTGGACAGGGTGATTGGTCAGCCCCAGCATTTT.

This clone was observed a single time. V gene TRBV7-2 combines with J gene TRBJ2-5, with TRBD2 as a possible D gene (5 bases). V was cut by 5 bases and J by 3 bases, with 16 bases left in between. Germline assignment: CDR1 SGHTA and CDR2 FQGNSA. CDR3 length equals 15 residues. Here the CDR3 reads CASSPTGSGEETQYF. CDR3 nucleotides: TGTGCCAGCAGCCCGACCGGCAGCGGCGAAGAGACCCAGTACTTC.

The rearrangement joins TRBV20-1 to TRBJ2-7; 9 bases are a match to TRBD2. With V trimmed by 8 bases and J by 1 base, 0 bases remained unmatched. Germline lookup yields CDR1 DFQATT and CDR2 SNEGSKA (reference sequence). The CDR3 sequence is 11 residues long. CDR3 sequence (DNA): TGCAGTCTAGCGGGGTCCTACGAGCAGTACTTC. It is translated as CSLAGSYEQYF.

V is TRBV15 and J is TRBJ2-5; 7 bases agree with TRBD2. Germline values: CDR1 LNHNV, CDR2 YYDKDF (reference sequence). The V segment lost 1 base and the J segment 0 bases; nucleotides outside the gene matches: 8. The CDR3 runs 17 residues. CDR3 nucleotides: TGTGCCACCAGCAGAGGGGCTAGCGGACTGTACCAAGAGACCCAGTACTTC. This translates into CATSRGASGLYQETQYF.

The chain is built from TRBV9 and TRBJ2-7, with TRBD2 matching 8 bases. The CDR3 is made up of 16 amino acids. The J segment lost 3 bases and the V segment lost 2 bases, leaving 10 bases of the junction unmatched. Per the germline V gene, CDR1 is SGDLS and CDR2 is YYNGEE. CDR3 nucleotides: TGTGCCAGCAGCGTCGGGGTAGCGGGGAACAACTACGAGCAGTACTTC. Its protein product is CASSVGVAGNNYEQYF.

V gene TRBV29-1 combines with J gene TRBJ2-7, with 8 bases lining up with TRBD2. The CDR3 contains 12 residues. Germline CDR1 reads SQVTM; CDR2 reads ANQGSEA. V shed 7 bases and J 5 bases; nucleotides not matched to a gene: 7. Here the CDR3 DNA reads TGCAGCGCCACTAGCGGAGAAGACGAGCAGTACTTC. As protein: CSATSGEDEQYF.

This clone came up a few times. The chain couples TRBV29-1 to TRBJ2-7; tentatively, D is TRBD1 or TRBD2 (5 bases each). The germline gives CDR1 SQVTM, CDR2 ANQGSEA. The CDR3 length is 12 residues. The CDR3 nucleotides read TGCAGTGCCTCATTGGGACCGGGGGAGCAGTACTTC. Translating it yields CSASLGPGEQYF.

The V gene is TRBV27, the J gene TRBJ2-5, with 10 bases identical to TRBD2. CDR1 is MNHEY, CDR2 SMNVEV, per germline (reference sequence). V lost 2 bases and J lost 7; bases outside the gene matches: 16. The CDR3 has 18 residues. CDR3 in amino acids: CASSLNKREGARGGTQYF. CDR3 nucleotides: TGTGCCAGCAGTTTAAATAAGCGGGAGGGGGCCCGCGGAGGGACCCAGTACTTC.

V gene TRBV13 combines with J gene TRBJ2-5; TRBD2 aligns across 12 bases. The CDR3 runs 16 residues. V lost 6 bases and J lost 4; bases outside the gene matches: 9. Germline V gene lookup returns CDR1 PRHDT and CDR2 FYEKMQ (reference sequence). The CDR3 sequence is CASSPETSGSGETQYF. For the CDR3, the DNA is TGTGCCAGCAGTCCTGAGACTAGCGGGAGCGGAGAGACCCAGTACTTC.

The chain couples TRBV19 to TRBJ1-1; D unclear. Germline loops: CDR1 LNHDA, CDR2 SQIVND (reference sequence). Trimming shortened V by 1 base and J by 1 base, and 13 bases separated the two germline ends. This CDR3 comprises 16 residues. CDR3 amino acids: CASSIGTNFGNTEAFF. The DNA for the CDR3 is TGTGCCAGTAGTATAGGGACTAATTTTGGGAACACTGAAGCTTTCTTT.

This clone was found a few times. The chain joins TRBV5-1 to TRBJ2-6; 7 nucleotides align to TRBD2. Germline-derived CDR1 and CDR2 are SGHRS and YFSETQ. Germline trimming cut 4 bases from V and 0 bases from J; bases unmatched to any gene: 7. This CDR3 is built from 17 residues. The CDR3 DNA sequence: TGCGCCAGCAGCCGGGGGGTCCAGGGCTCTGGGGCCAACGTCCTGACTTTC. Its translation is CASSRGVQGSGANVLTF. The full variable domain, with the rest looked up from reference TRBV5-1 and TRBJ2-6, is KAGVTQTPRYLIKTRGQQVTLSCSPISGHRSVSWYQQTPGQGLQFLFEYFSETQRNKGNFPGRFSGRQFSNSRSEMNVSTLELGDSALYLCASSRGVQGSGANVLTFGAGSRLTVL.

This clone occurred once. The chain recombines TRBV28 with TRBJ2-5, with D possibly being TRBD1 or TRBD2 (12 bases each). From germline, CDR1 is MDHEN and CDR2 SYDVKM. This CDR3 has 23 residues. V was trimmed by 5 bases and J by 5 bases, leaving 42 bases between them. The CDR3 protein is CASSLMLGTGGSRLAGEFETQYF. DNA for the CDR3: TGTGCCAGCAGTCTTATGCTCGGGACAGGGGGCTCCAGACTAGCGGGAGAGTTCGAGACCCAGTACTTC.

This clone was observed a handful of times. V and J are TRBV19 and TRBJ2-7; 7 bases align to TRBD2. Trimming cost V 3 bases and J 6 bases; bases outside gene matches: 8. The CDR3 is 14 amino acids. Germline CDR1 and CDR2: LNHDA and SQIVND (reference sequence). The CDR3 reads CASSIYGGDGEQYF. The CDR3 nucleotides are TGTGCCAGTAGTATTTATGGGGGGGACGGCGAGCAGTACTTC.

J is TRBJ1-1 and V is TRBV7-3; tentative D call: TRBD1 (5 bases). V was pared by 5 bases and J by 1 base, with 23 bases between. The V gene's germline CDR1 is SGHTA and CDR2 FQGTGA. The CDR3 is 18 residues long. The CDR3 region is CASSRSAAGWRGNTEAFF. The CDR3 coding sequence is TGTGCCAGCAGCAGGAGCGCAGCAGGTTGGAGGGGGAACACTGAAGCTTTCTTT.

This chain links TRBV19 with TRBJ1-4, with 11 bases matching TRBD1. After removal of 3 bases from V and 2 bases from J, the junction contained 8 bases not matched to a gene. This CDR3 is built from 18 residues. The germline gives CDR1 LNHDA, CDR2 SQIVND (reference sequence). CDR3 sequence: CASSMRTGGDKTNEKLFF. CDR3 bases: TGTGCCAGTAGTATGCGGACAGGGGGCGATAAGACTAATGAAAAACTGTTTTTT. The variable domain in full, with the rest retrieved from reference TRBV19 and TRBJ1-4, is DGGITQSPKYLFRKEGQNVTLSCEQNLNHDAMYWYRQDPGQGLRLIYYSQIVNDFQKGDIAEGYSVSREKKESFPLTVTSAQKNPTAFYLCASSMRTGGDKTNEKLFFGSGTQLSVL.

The rearrangement joins TRBV6-1 to TRBJ2-3; D unresolved. The germline V gene encodes CDR1 MNHNS and CDR2 SASEGT. The V end lost 9 bases, the J end lost 2 bases, and 12 bases lay between the germline ends. CDR3 length: 13 residues. The CDR3 protein is CASDRPPTDTQYF. The DNA for the CDR3 is TGTGCCAGTGACCGGCCCCCCACAGATACGCAGTATTTT.

J is TRBJ1-2 and V is TRBV19; 7 bases line up with TRBD1. The germline CDR1 and CDR2 sequences are LNHDA and SQIVND (reference sequence). The CDR3 has 12 residues. V shed 7 bases and J 8 bases; nucleotides not matched to a gene: 7. CDR3 in DNA: TGTGCCAGTACCGCAGGGGGTAAAGGCTACACCTTC. It is translated as CASTAGGKGYTF.

This sequence joins TRBV7-9 and TRBJ1-6, with D hard to call. This CDR3 spans 17 amino acids. V dropped 6 bases and J dropped 8 bases, with 23 bases sitting between them. Germline CDR1 reads SEHNR; CDR2 reads FQNEAQ (reference sequence). This CDR3 reads CASRPNRRGSAYSPLHF. The CDR3 nucleotides are TGTGCCAGCAGGCCCAACCGACGGGGATCGGCCTATTCACCCCTCCACTTT.

The J gene is TRBJ2-7, the V gene TRBV5-6, with a weak D call TRBD1 (5 bases). Germline V gene data show CDR1 as SGHDT and CDR2 as YYEEEE. Trimming cost V 3 bases and J 5 bases, with 12 bases left between them. This CDR3 spans 13 amino acids. In DNA form, the CDR3 reads TGTGCCAGCAGCTCCCCAGGGTACAACGAGCAGTACTTC. Translating it yields CASSSPGYNEQYF.

On this clone: One junction end does not reproduce the germline sequence, and a read error may be involved. The chain combines TRBV2 with TRBJ2-1, with TRBD2 identical over 13 bases. Germline V gene lookup returns CDR1 SNHLY and CDR2 FYNNEI. CDR3 length: 16 residues. CDR3 sequence: CASREGLAGAYNEQFF. DNA of the CDR3: TGTGCCAGCAGGGAAGGACTAGCGGGAGCCTACAATGAGCAGTTCTTC.